The 8 T cell receptor beta chains given below trace back to one sample, sequenced in a study of OX40 agonist ivuxolimab in advanced cancers. Produced via immunoSEQ multiplex PCR; TCRdb's table is partial and in-frame only. The table records 46,000 or so clones, approximately 77% of them present only once. The sample was CD4+ or CD8+ T cells sorted from blood, taken in a trial of the OX40 agonist ivuxolimab. Every receptor here comes from an adult with an advanced solid tumor such as melanoma, head and neck, liver or kidney cancer.

The V and J genes are TRBV19 and TRBJ2-1; 11 bases are a match to TRBD2. The CDR3 is made up of 13 amino acids. Looked up from germline, CDR1 is LNHDA and CDR2 is SQIVND (reference sequence). With 9 bases clipped from V and 7 bases from J, the junction kept 5 bases outside the gene matches. This CDR3 reads CASGTSGANEQFF. CDR3 in DNA: TGTGCCAGCGGGACTAGCGGAGCGAATGAGCAGTTCTTC.

This clone ranks as medium-sized (0.01 to 0.1%). The chain is built from TRBV27 and TRBJ2-5; D is perhaps TRBD1 (6 bases). Germline V lookup: CDR1 MNHEY, CDR2 SMNVEV (reference sequence). The germline V and J ends were trimmed by 6 bases and 2 bases, with 13 bases remaining between them. CDR3 length: 14 amino acids. The CDR3 loop reads CASRFLDRQETQYF. In DNA, the CDR3 is TGTGCCAGCAGGTTTTTGGACAGACAAGAGACCCAGTACTTC.

This chain connects TRBV7-9 to TRBJ2-3; D is uncertain. V lost 4 bases and J 6 bases, leaving 5 bases between the germline ends. The germline gives CDR1 SEHNR, CDR2 FQNEAQ (reference sequence). The CDR3 runs 11 residues. The CDR3: CASSSSDTQYF. The CDR3, as DNA: TGTGCCAGCAGCTCCTCCGATACGCAGTATTTT.

The chain has TRBV28 and TRBJ1-5, with D possibly matching TRBD1 (5 bases). Germline V gene lookup returns CDR1 MDHEN and CDR2 SYDVKM. The CDR3 is made up of 13 amino acids. V shed 6 bases and J shed 1 base, with 7 bases lying between them. The CDR3 here is CASRGPSNQPQHF. CDR3 bases: TGTGCCAGCAGGGGACCGAGCAATCAGCCCCAGCATTTT.

This clone was seen many times. The chain employs TRBV11-2 and TRBJ2-1; 7 bases agree with TRBD2. Germline assignment: CDR1 SGHAT and CDR2 FQNNGV. With 1 base clipped from V and 1 base from J, the junction kept 10 bases outside the gene matches. CDR3 length equals 18 residues. CDR3 loop: CASSLGVKTSHSYNEQFF. The DNA for the CDR3 is TGTGCCAGCAGCTTAGGGGTTAAGACTAGCCATTCCTACAATGAGCAGTTCTTC. Complete variable domain (other parts from reference TRBV11-2 and TRBJ2-1): EAGVAQSPRYKIIEKRQSVAFWCNPISGHATLYWYQQILGQGPKLLIQFQNNGVVDDSQLPKDRFSAERLKGVDSTLKIQPAKLEDSAVYLCASSLGVKTSHSYNEQFFGPGTRLTVL.

The CDR3 bases are TGTGCCACCAGCAGCTCCAGGACTAGCGGGAGGGCAAATCTCTACGAGCAGTACTTC. Residues: CATSSSRTSGRANLYEQYF. This sequence joins TRBV15 and TRBJ2-7, with 15 bases matching TRBD2. The ends lost 3 bases at V and 3 bases at J; junction bases unmatched: 12. The CDR3 extends over 19 amino acids. The germline V gene has CDR1 LNHNV and CDR2 YYDKDF (reference sequence). Supplemented by reference TRBV15 and TRBJ2-7, the full variable domain reads DAMVIQNPRYQVTQFGKPVTLSCSQTLNHNVMYWYQQKSSQAPKLLFHYYDKDFNNEADTPDNFQSRRPNTSFCFLDIRSPGLGDTAMYLCATSSSRTSGRANLYEQYFGPGTRLTVT.

This chain uses TRBV28 with TRBJ2-1, with D tentatively TRBD2 (6 bases). From germline, CDR1 is MDHEN and CDR2 SYDVKM. V was cut by 4 bases and J by 10 bases, with 11 bases left in between. This CDR3 region has 12 residues. This CDR3 reads CASSSGREEQFF. CDR3 nucleotides: TGTGCCAGCAGTTCCGGGCGGGAAGAGCAGTTCTTC. The full variable domain, rest sourced from reference TRBV28 and TRBJ2-1, is DVKVTQSSRYLVKRTGEKVFLECVQDMDHENMFWYRQDPGLGLRLIYFSYDVKMKEKGDIPEGYSVSREKKERFSLILESASTNQTSMYLCASSSGREEQFFGPGTRLTVL.

This clone appeared a few times. This chain uses TRBV5-1 with TRBJ1-2; D is unresolved. V lost 5 bases and J lost 2, with 13 bases in between. CDR1 is SGHRS, CDR2 YFSETQ, per germline. CDR3 size: 14 residues. The CDR3: CASRLAPENYGYTF. The CDR3 bases are TGCGCCAGCAGACTCGCGCCAGAAAACTATGGCTACACCTTC.